Listed below are T cell receptor beta chains from one sample, sequenced in a study of shared clonotypes between healthy human individuals. Sequenced by immunoSEQ multiplex PCR; TCRdb stores in-frame clones only, minus some. The sample lists about 980,000 clones, about 80% occurring once. Sequencing was performed on memory CD4+ T cells sorted from blood. All receptors come from a man aged 18-30 years in good health. Both conserved end residues are part of each CDR3. Each record gives: J gene, V gene, clone size, D gene, CDR3 DNA, CDR3 protein. A D gene is named only where the DNA matches it firmly. Rows give clone size only sometimes, using once, few, many, or a class for an expanded clone.

TRBJ1-1 | TRBV28 | NA | NA | TGTGCCAGCAGTCGATCCCAGGGGAACACTGAAGCTTTCTTT | CASSRSQGNTEAFF
TRBJ2-3 | TRBV5-4 | NA | NA | TGTGCCAGCAGCTTCCTTAGCCGTCCGGCAGATACGCAGTATTTT | CASSFLSRPADTQYF
TRBJ1-5 | TRBV19 | few | TRBD1 | TGTGCCAGTAGTCTGCAACAGGGGAGCAATCAGCCCCAGCATTTT | CASSLQQGSNQPQHF
TRBJ2-2 | TRBV5-1 | NA | TRBD2 | TGCGCCAGCAGCTCTGGGACTAGCGTAGCCGGGGAGCTGTTTTTT | CASSSGTSVAGELFF
TRBJ2-7 | TRBV28 | NA | NA | TGTGCCAGCAGTTCCCCAGGACAGTCAAGCTCCTACGAGCAGTACTTC | CASSSPGQSSSYEQYF
TRBJ1-4 | TRBV5-4 | NA | NA | TGTGCCAGCAGCTCCGGGGGCGCAACTAATGAAAAACTGTTTTTT | CASSSGGATNEKLFF
TRBJ1-5 | TRBV5-8 | NA | NA | TGTGCCAGCAGCCCAGAGCAGGGGCAGGGTCAGCCCCAGCATTTT | CASSPEQGQGQPQHF
TRBJ1-3 | TRBV5-6 | once | NA | TGTGCCAGCAGCCAATTCCACGCCCTCTCTGGAAACACCATATATTTT | CASSQFHALSGNTIYF
TRBJ2-5 | TRBV28 | NA | NA | TGTGCCAGCAGTCCGCAGGGGCGGTACCAAGAGACCCAGTACTTC | CASSPQGRYQETQYF
TRBJ1-3 | TRBV19 | NA | TRBD1 | TGTGCCAGTAGTTCCGGACAGGCTCCGGGTCTCTCTGGAAACACCATATATTTT | CASSSGQAPGLSGNTIYF
TRBJ2-7 | TRBV5-8 | many | NA | TGTGCCAGCAGTTCCCTCGGGGGCTCCTCCTACGAGCAGTACTTC | CASSSLGGSSYEQYF
TRBJ1-2 | TRBV5-6 | NA | TRBD1 | TGTGCCAGCAGCTTGCAGCGGACAGGGAGAAATGGCTACACCTTC | CASSLQRTGRNGYTF
TRBJ2-2 | TRBV4-1 | NA | NA | TGCACCAGCAGCCAGGTGAACCTTGTCCGCACCACCGGGGAGCTGTTTTTT | CTSSQVNLVRTTGELFF
TRBJ1-1 | TRBV19 | NA | NA | TGTGCCAGTACCCGGGGTCTGGGGAAGAGCGACACTGAAGCTTTCTTT | CASTRGLGKSDTEAFF
TRBJ1-2 | TRBV11-2 | NA | TRBD1 | TGTGCCAGCAGCTACGGACAGGGAGATGGCTACACCTTC | CASSYGQGDGYTF
TRBJ2-1 | TRBV5-1 | NA | NA | TGCGCCAGCTTAGGAAGTAGGGAACTTAAGCAGTTCTTC | CASLGSRELKQFF
TRBJ2-2 | TRBV30 | once | NA | TGTGCCTGGGGGCGGTGGGCGCGTGCCGGGGAGCTGTTTTTT | CAWGRWARAGELFF
TRBJ2-7 | TRBV5-1 | NA | NA | TGCGCCAGCAGCTCGCCGACAGCCCCCTACGAGCAGTACTTC | CASSSPTAPYEQYF
TRBJ1-2 | TRBV19 | NA | NA | TGTGCCAGTAGTACCAGACATGGCCCCACCTATGGCTACACCTTC | CASSTRHGPTYGYTF
TRBJ1-3 | TRBV5-4 | few | NA | TGTGCCAGCAGCTTGACAGGCTCTGGAAACACCATATATTTT | CASSLTGSGNTIYF
TRBJ2-1 | TRBV6-5 | NA | TRBD2 | TGTGCCAGCAGTTACGGGGGGGTCCCGAGGAATGAGCGGTTCTTC | CASSYGGVPRNERFF
TRBJ1-6 | TRBV19 | NA | TRBD1 | TGTGCCAGTAGTATAGGACAGGGGCTTTCACCCCTCCACTTT | CASSIGQGLSPLHF
TRBJ2-7 | TRBV6-5 | once | NA | TGTGCCAGCTCCCAGGGAAACGAGCAGTACTTC | CASSQGNEQYF
TRBJ1-5 | TRBV7-9 | NA | NA | TGTGCCAGCACCCGCGGAAATAGCAATCAGCCCCAGCATTTT | CASTRGNSNQPQHF
TRBJ2-5 | TRBV4-1 | NA | TRBD2 | TGCGCCAGCAGCCAAGTTGGACTAGCGGCTATCCAAGAGACCCAGTACTTC | CASSQVGLAAIQETQYF
TRBJ2-3 | TRBV9 | NA | NA | TGTGCCAGCAGCGTAGGTACAGGCACAGATACGCAGTATTTT | CASSVGTGTDTQYF
TRBJ2-3 | TRBV27 | once | TRBD2 | TGTGCCAGCAGGACTAGCTCCTCTGCGTATACGCAGTATTTT | CASRTSSSAYTQYF
TRBJ1-6 | TRBV18 | NA | NA | TGTGCCAGCTCACCGGGGGTATGGAATTCACCCCTCCACTTT | CASSPGVWNSPLHF
TRBJ2-5 | TRBV19 | NA | NA | TGTGCCAGTAGTTCCGGTCTCCGGGTGGAGACCCAGTACTTC | CASSSGLRVETQYF
TRBJ1-3 | TRBV6-1 | NA | NA | TGTGCCAGCAGTGTCAGGGGCCCCTCTGGAAACACCATATATTTT | CASSVRGPSGNTIYF
TRBJ1-2 | TRBV19 | NA | NA | TGTGCCAGTAGTTCGACAAATAACTATGGCTACACCTTC | CASSSTNNYGYTF
TRBJ2-1 | TRBV7-2 | NA | TRBD1 | TGTGCCAGCAGCTTAGCTGACAGGGCGAGGGAGCAGTTCTTC | CASSLADRAREQFF
TRBJ2-7 | TRBV4-1 | NA | TRBD1 | TGCGCCAGCAGCCCTGCGGGACAGGGACTGTCCTACGAGCAGTACTTC | CASSPAGQGLSYEQYF
TRBJ2-7 | TRBV19 | few | NA | TGTGCCAGTAGTATCAAGGAGGGCCGGTACGAGCAGTACTTC | CASSIKEGRYEQYF
TRBJ2-7 | TRBV10-3 | NA | NA | TGTGCCATCAGTGAAGCCTACGAGCAGTACTTC | CAISEAYEQYF
TRBJ1-1 | TRBV14 | NA | NA | TGTGCCAGCAGCCAAGCAAGTACAGGGTTCACTGAAGCTTTCTTT | CASSQASTGFTEAFF
TRBJ1-6 | TRBV6-5 | NA | NA | TGTGCCACAAGTAAGGCCGAAAATTCACCCCTCCACTTT | CATSKAENSPLHF
TRBJ2-7 | TRBV12-2 | NA | NA | TGTGCAAGTCGCTTAGCCCCACAGGGGGCGGAGGTATCCTACGAGCAGTACTTC | CASRLAPQGAEVSYEQYF
TRBJ2-1 | TRBV10-3 | NA | TRBD1 | TGTGCCATCAGTGAAGGGACAGGGAATGTGCAGTTCTTC | CAISEGTGNVQFF
TRBJ2-1 | TRBV9 | NA | TRBD2 | TGTGCCAGCAGCGTAGGTACGAGTAGCGGGAGGAGGAATGAGCAGTTCTTC | CASSVGTSSGRRNEQFF